The 5 T cell receptor beta chains in this list originate from one sample, sequenced in a study of cytomegalovirus exposure and HLA in healthy donors. The primer mix had 60 Vbeta and 13 Jbeta primers. Clones were read by immunoSEQ multiplex PCR, and TCRdb kept only the in-frame ones, dropping some. Found here are 110,000 to 150,000 clones, roughly 79% of them singletons; the top ten hold 1.7%. Sequences were obtained from PBMCs. The source is a woman in her twenties or thirties in good health and CMV-seronegative.

The chain uses TRBV5-1 and TRBJ1-2; TRBD1 agrees at 8 bases. V lost 5 bases, J lost 4 bases, and 7 bases stayed unmatched. The CDR3 consists of 14 residues. The germline CDR1 and CDR2 sequences are SGHRS and YFSETQ. The CDR3 here is CASRTGGYGYGYTF. The DNA for the CDR3 is TGCGCCAGCAGAACAGGGGGATACGGCTATGGCTACACCTTC.

This chain joins TRBV18 and TRBJ2-5; TRBD1 is a possible D gene (6 bases). The CDR3 loop spans 13 amino acids. Between the trimmed V and J ends, which lost 5 bases and 2 bases, there was a span of 9 bases. The V gene's germline CDR1 is KGHSH and CDR2 LQKENI. Here the CDR3 reads CASSVGQQETQYF. Here the CDR3 DNA reads TGTGCCAGCTCAGTTGGACAGCAAGAGACCCAGTACTTC.

V usage is TRBV7-3 and J usage is TRBJ1-1, with D possibly being TRBD1 (6 bases). Trimming pared 5 bases from V and 4 bases from J, leaving 17 bases between. The germline gives CDR1 SGHTA, CDR2 FQGTGA. This CDR3 region has 15 residues. The CDR3 protein is CASSPSGGAITEAFF. The CDR3 coding sequence is TGTGCCAGCAGCCCATCTGGGGGGGCCATCACTGAAGCTTTCTTT.

J is TRBJ1-1 and V is TRBV5-4; D may be TRBD1 (5 bases). V lost 1 base, J lost 5 bases, and 12 bases lay in between. This CDR3 comprises 14 residues. Germline V lookup: CDR1 SGHNT, CDR2 YYREEE (reference sequence). The CDR3 loop reads CASSLSQGGTEAFF. CDR3 sequence (DNA): TGTGCCAGCAGCTTGAGCCAGGGCGGTACTGAAGCTTTCTTT.

By share of the sample, this clone is medium-sized. V is TRBV2 and J is TRBJ2-7; D is undetermined. Per germline, CDR1 SNHLY and CDR2 FYNNEI. V was cut by 9 bases and J by 4 bases, with 10 bases left in between. The CDR3 is made up of 11 amino acids. The DNA for the CDR3 is TGTGCCAGAACTTACGGTTACGAGCAGTACTTC. Encoded protein: CARTYGYEQYF. Looking up the rest from reference TRBV2 and TRBJ2-7 gives the full variable domain: EPEVTQTPSHQVTQMGQEVILRCVPISNHLYFYWYRQILGQKVEFLVSFYNNEISEKSEIFDDQFSVERPDGSNFTLKIRSTKLEDSAMYFCARTYGYEQYFGPGTRLTVT.